One sample yielded the 2 T cell receptor beta chains listed below, sequenced in a study of T cell repertoires in cytomegalovirus infection. TCRdb ran MiXCR on the reads and lists one entry per CDR3 protein. In the table there are about 360,000 distinct CDR3 sequences, 15% to 20% of which are singletons. The sample was PBMCs. The receptors here all came from a human donor in good health (CMV status not recorded). Some clones in this sample may be carry-over from other donors' samples.

The chain combines TRBV20-1 with TRBJ2-6; maybe TRBD2 (6 bases). The CDR3 consists of 16 residues. In germline, CDR1 is DFQATT, CDR2 SNEGSKA (reference sequence). The V and J ends lost 6 bases and 1 base respectively, with 16 bases between them. DNA of the CDR3: TGCAGTGCACCGACTAGGATACTGTCTGGGGCCAACGTCCTGACTTTC. It specifies CSAPTRILSGANVLTF.

Ten or more counts support this clonotype. The chain couples TRBV7-2 to TRBJ1-4; 8 positions match TRBD1. J lost 5 bases, V lost 5 bases, and 4 bases had no gene match. Germline CDR1 SGHTA, CDR2 FQGNSA. This CDR3 has 14 amino acids. CDR3 sequence reads: CASSPGQANEKLFF. DNA for the CDR3: TGTGCCAGCAGCCCGGGACAGGCAAATGAAAAACTGTTTTTT. The variable domain in full, completed from reference TRBV7-2 and TRBJ1-4, reads GAGVSQSPSNKVTEKGKDVELRCDPISGHTALYWYRQSLGQGLEFLIYFQGNSAPDKSGLPSDRFSAERTGGSVSTLTIQRTQQEDSAVYLCASSPGQANEKLFFGSGTQLSVL.